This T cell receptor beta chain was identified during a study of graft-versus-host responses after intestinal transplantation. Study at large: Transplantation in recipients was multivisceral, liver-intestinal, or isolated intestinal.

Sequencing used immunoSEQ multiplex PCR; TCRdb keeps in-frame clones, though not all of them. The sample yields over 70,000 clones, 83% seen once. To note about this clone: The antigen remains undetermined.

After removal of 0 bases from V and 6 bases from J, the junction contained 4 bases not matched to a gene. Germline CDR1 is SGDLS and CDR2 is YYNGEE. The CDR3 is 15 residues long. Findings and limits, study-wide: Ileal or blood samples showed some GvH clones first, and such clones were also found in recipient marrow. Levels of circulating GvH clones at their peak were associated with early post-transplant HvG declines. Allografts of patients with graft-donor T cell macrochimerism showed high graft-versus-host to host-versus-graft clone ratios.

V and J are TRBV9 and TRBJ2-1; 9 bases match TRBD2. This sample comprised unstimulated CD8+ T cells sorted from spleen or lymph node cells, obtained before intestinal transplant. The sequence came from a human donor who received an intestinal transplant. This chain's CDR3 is CASSVESGGSNEQFF. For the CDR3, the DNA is TGTGCCAGCAGCGTAGAAAGCGGGGGGTCCAATGAGCAGTTCTTC.